Listed here are 20 T cell receptor beta chains from one sample, sequenced in a study of T-cell memory formation after mild COVID-19. TCRdb re-called the 5' RACE reads through MiXCR, storing one row per CDR3 protein. The table lists about 500,000 distinct CDR3 sequences, 20% of them singletons, with roughly an eighth in the top ten. The specimen sequenced was PBMCs or a T cell subset sorted from them (not recorded which). Receptor source: an adult woman who had mild COVID-19 (a few samples of this study predate the infection). Cell type and time point are not known.

This clonotype has just a few counts. The CDR3 DNA reads as TGCGCCAGCAGCTTGGCGGACGGCTCTGAAGCTTTCTTT. This encodes CASSLADGSEAFF. The rearrangement uses TRBV5-1 and TRBJ1-1; D remains ambiguous. Trimming left V 0 bases short and J 6 bases short, with 9 bases between. The CDR3 contains 13 residues. Germline loops: CDR1 SGHRS, CDR2 YFSETQ.

Only a few counts were recorded for this clonotype. The chain joins TRBV6-5 to TRBJ2-3, with D unresolved. There are 16 residues in the CDR3. From germline, CDR1 is MNHEY and CDR2 SVGAGI. V gave up 6 bases and J gave up 1 base, with 17 bases separating them. The CDR3: CASRPSFGGRTDTQYF. As DNA, the CDR3 is TGTGCCAGCAGACCCTCCTTCGGCGGCCGCACAGATACGCAGTATTTT.

This clonotype was picked up a small number of times. J is TRBJ2-7 and V is TRBV9; 7 positions match TRBD1. Germline V gene lookup returns CDR1 SGDLS and CDR2 YYNGEE. After removal of 3 bases from V and 5 bases from J, the junction contained 5 bases not matched to a gene. This CDR3 is 13 amino acids long. The CDR3 loop reads CASSGNQGDEQYF. The CDR3, as DNA: TGTGCCAGCAGCGGTAATCAGGGGGACGAGCAGTACTTC.

The chain carries TRBV9 and TRBJ2-1; 14 bases match TRBD2. CDR3 length: 21 amino acids. Germline V gene sequence: CDR1 SGDLS, CDR2 YYNGEE. Trimming cost V 0 bases and J 0 bases; bases outside gene matches: 11. The DNA of the CDR3 is TGTGCCAGCAGCGTAGAGGGTAGGACTAGCGGGAGGAGGAGCTCCTACAATGAGCAGTTCTTC. Its protein product is CASSVEGRTSGRRSSYNEQFF.

This clonotype showed up many times. V is TRBV5-1 and J is TRBJ2-7; tentative D call: TRBD1 (7 bases). Germline loops: CDR1 SGHRS, CDR2 YFSETQ. V was cut by 0 bases and J by 2 bases, with 12 bases left in between. The CDR3 is 15 residues long. The CDR3 DNA follows: TGCGCCAGCAGCTTGGGCGGGACAGACGCCTACGAGCAGTACTTC. Protein: CASSLGGTDAYEQYF.

V is TRBV12-3 or TRBV12-4 and J is TRBJ1-6; a possible D gene is TRBD1 (6 bases). The length of the CDR3 is 15 residues. The V end was cut by 6 bases, the J end by 3 bases, with 12 bases between. CDR3 residues: CASRWTASYNSPLHF. For the CDR3, the DNA is TGTGCCAGCAGGTGGACAGCGAGCTATAATTCACCCCTCCACTTT.

V usage is TRBV11-2 and J usage is TRBJ2-7; D is unresolved. The ends were cut back, 1 base at V and 1 base at J, with 14 bases in the middle. The CDR3 is made up of 16 amino acids. Germline CDR1 reads SGHAT; CDR2 reads FQNNGV. CDR3 sequence: CASSLVFWGISYEQYF. Here the CDR3 DNA reads TGTGCCAGCAGCTTAGTATTTTGGGGTATTTCCTACGAGCAGTACTTC.

This clonotype showed up just a few times. V gene TRBV7-2 combines with J gene TRBJ2-2, with TRBD1 as a possible D gene (7 bases). This CDR3 is built from 15 residues. Germline loops: CDR1 SGHTA, CDR2 FQGNSA. The V gene lost 2 bases and the J gene lost 4 bases, with 11 bases spanning the gap. This CDR3 is CASSLNQGGTGELFF. For the CDR3, the DNA is TGTGCCAGCAGCTTAAATCAGGGGGGCACCGGGGAGCTGTTTTTT.

This rearrangement joins TRBV6-6 to TRBJ2-3; TRBD2 agrees at 14 bases. From germline, CDR1 is MNHNY and CDR2 SVGAGI (reference sequence). The CDR3 spans 17 residues. Trimming cost V 6 bases and J 0 bases; bases outside gene matches: 5. The CDR3 coding sequence is TGTGCCAGCAGCTCGGGACTAGCGGGGGTTAGCACAGATACGCAGTATTTT. Its protein is CASSSGLAGVSTDTQYF.

The sample holds a few counts of this clonotype. The CDR3 here is CVTGGKGNEQFF. DNA for the CDR3: TGTGTTACCGGGGGGAAGGGGAATGAGCAGTTCTTC. J is TRBJ2-1 and V is TRBV24-1, with TRBD2 matching 7 bases. Germline V gene sequence: CDR1 KGHDR, CDR2 SFDVKD. This CDR3 comprises 12 residues.

This clonotype was counted between two and nine times. The CDR3: CASRSGGASGNTIYF. CDR3 nucleotides: TGTGCCAGCAGATCTGGGGGCGCCTCTGGAAACACCATATATTTT. The chain couples TRBV27 to TRBJ1-3; D perhaps matches TRBD1 (6 bases). The CDR3 has 15 residues. With 6 bases removed from V and 0 bases from J, the gap between germline ends came to 12 bases. CDR1 is MNHEY and CDR2 is SMNVEV in the germline V gene (reference sequence).

The chain is built from TRBV5-6 and TRBJ2-1; 11 nucleotides match TRBD2. The CDR3 runs 18 residues. Trimming took 4 bases from V and 1 from J; bases not matched to a gene: 10. Germline V gene sequence: CDR1 SGHDT, CDR2 YYEEEE. The CDR3 DNA follows: TGTGCCAGCAGCCTCGGGACTAGCGGTTGGGTATCCTACAATGAGCAGTTCTTC. Amino acid sequence: CASSLGTSGWVSYNEQFF.

This clonotype was seen ten or more times. V gene TRBV9 combines with J gene TRBJ2-2, with D perhaps being TRBD1 or TRBD2 (5 bases each). Germline V gives CDR1 SGDLS, CDR2 YYNGEE. This CDR3 has 15 residues. Trimming removed 2 bases at V and 2 bases at J, with 10 bases between. The CDR3 nucleotides read TGTGCCAGCAGCGTGGGACCAGTTAACACCGGGGAGCTGTTTTTT. It specifies CASSVGPVNTGELFF.

This clonotype was seen only a few times. This chain joins TRBV7-9 and TRBJ2-1; tentatively, D is TRBD1 (6 bases). V was pared by 5 bases and J by 4 bases, with 15 bases between. The CDR3 extends over 15 amino acids. In germline, CDR1 is SEHNR, CDR2 FQNEAQ (reference sequence). The CDR3 DNA follows: TGTGCCAGCAGCGTCAAACAGGGAGCATACAATGAGCAGTTCTTC. It encodes CASSVKQGAYNEQFF.

The CDR3 protein is CAEAGYGTNEKLFF. As DNA, the CDR3 is TGTGCCGAAGCCGGGTACGGGACTAATGAAAAACTGTTTTTT. The chain links TRBV30 to TRBJ1-4; D ambiguous. CDR3 length equals 14 residues. V was shortened by 8 bases and J by 2 bases, with 15 bases between the two germline ends. The germline V gene encodes CDR1 GTSNPN and CDR2 SVGIG (reference sequence). Combining the CDR3 with reference TRBV30 and TRBJ1-4 gives the whole variable domain SQTIHQWPATLVQPVGSPLSLECTVEGTSNPNLYWYRQAAGRGLQLLFYSVGIGQISSEVPQNLSASRPQDRQFILSSKKLLLSDSGFYLCAEAGYGTNEKLFFGSGTQLSVL.

This clonotype was counted between two and nine times. This rearrangement joins TRBV6-1 to TRBJ2-2; D may be TRBD1 (5 bases). The CDR3 spans 11 residues. Trimming shortened V by 8 bases and J by 6 bases, and 7 bases separated the two germline ends. The germline V gene encodes CDR1 MNHNS and CDR2 SASEGT. CDR3 protein: CASLRAGELFF. The CDR3 DNA sequence: TGTGCCAGCCTCAGGGCCGGGGAGCTGTTTTTT.

The rearrangement links TRBV29-1 to TRBJ1-1, with 8 bases lining up with TRBD1. Trimming took 5 bases from V and 4 from J; bases not matched to a gene: 12. The V gene's germline CDR1 is SQVTM and CDR2 ANQGSEA. This CDR3 has 15 residues. The CDR3: CSVRGQGAVGTEAFF. CDR3 sequence (DNA): TGCAGCGTTAGGGGGCAGGGGGCCGTCGGCACTGAAGCTTTCTTT.

The rearrangement uses TRBV5-1 and TRBJ2-1; maybe TRBD1 (5 bases). CDR1 is SGHRS, CDR2 YFSETQ, per germline. The CDR3 is made up of 15 amino acids. Trimming took off 0 bases at V and 4 bases at J, with 11 bases between the two ends. The CDR3 DNA is TGCGCCAGCAGCTTGGAGGGGAACCTATACAATGAGCAGTTCTTC. Amino acids: CASSLEGNLYNEQFF.

The V and J genes are TRBV4-1 and TRBJ2-7, with TRBD2 matching over 12 bases. The CDR3 is made up of 17 amino acids. The trim removed 1 base at V and 4 bases at J, leaving 8 bases unmatched. Germline V gene data show CDR1 as MGHRA and CDR2 as YSYEKL. As DNA, the CDR3 is TGCGCCAGCAGCCAAGTGGCTAGCGGGAGGGCCAAGTACGAGCAGTACTTC. This encodes CASSQVASGRAKYEQYF.

The rearrangement joins TRBV7-9 to TRBJ2-5; 9 positions match TRBD1. Germline V gene sequence: CDR1 SEHNR, CDR2 FQNEAQ (reference sequence). This CDR3 has 16 residues. V lost 1 base to trimming and J lost 0 bases; unmatched junction nucleotides: 3. The CDR3 here is CASSLVGTGNQETQYF. For the CDR3, the DNA is TGTGCCAGCAGCTTAGTCGGGACAGGGAACCAAGAGACCCAGTACTTC.